A selection of T cell receptor beta chains follows, all from one sample in a study of blood T cell repertoires in COVID-19. Assay: immunoSEQ multiplex PCR; the TCRdb copy retains only in-frame clones and omits some. The table lists about 120,000 clones, 60% to 85% of them singletons. Sample: peripheral blood. The source of these receptors is a man in his 70s with acute or convalescent COVID-19. CDR3s include the opening cysteine and the closing phenylalanine or tryptophan. A D gene is named only where the DNA matches it firmly. A row's size may be missing; if present it is once, few, many or a size class.

cdr3_length	v_call	clone_size	d_call	j_call	cdr3_aa	cdr3_nt
15	TRBV4-1	.	.	TRBJ1-3	CASRLGLGAGNTIYF	TGCGCCAGCAGATTAGGTTTGGGGGCAGGAAACACCATATATTTT
13	TRBV5-6	.	.	TRBJ1-4	CASSVVSVEKLFF	TGTGCCAGCAGTGTCGTATCAGTTGAAAAACTGTTTTTT
15	TRBV11-2	.	.	TRBJ2-5	CASSLGSPGLATQYF	TGTGCCAGCAGCTTAGGCTCCCCAGGGTTGGCGACCCAGTACTTC
18	TRBV9	.	TRBD2	TRBJ2-2	CASSPTSGGASNTGELFF	TGTGCCAGCAGCCCCACTAGCGGGGGGGCATCGAACACCGGGGAGCTGTTTTTT
13	TRBV9	once	.	TRBJ2-5	CASSAHRGETQYF	TGTGCCAGCAGCGCCCACCGGGGGGAGACCCAGTACTTC
14	TRBV9	.	.	TRBJ2-5	CASSVASSLETQYF	TGTGCCAGCAGCGTAGCTTCTAGCTTGGAGACCCAGTACTTC
14	TRBV4-2	.	.	TRBJ2-1	CASSQDGSYNEQFF	TGTGCCAGCAGCCAAGATGGCTCTTACAATGAGCAGTTCTTC
15	TRBV29-1	.	TRBD1	TRBJ1-2	CSVEEGQGGIYGYTF	TGCAGCGTTGAAGAGGGACAGGGGGGGATCTATGGCTACACCTTC
14	TRBV6-2/TRBV6-3	.	.	TRBJ2-2	CASSPGQYTGELFF	TGTGCCAGCAGCCCAGGACAGTACACCGGGGAGCTGTTTTTT
13	TRBV29-1	.	.	TRBJ1-1	CSVEETANTEAFF	TGCAGCGTTGAGGAGACAGCGAACACTGAAGCTTTCTTT
13	TRBV6-2/TRBV6-3	.	.	TRBJ2-2	CASSSGLTGELFF	TGTGCCAGCAGTTCGGGACTCACCGGGGAGCTGTTTTTT
16	TRBV3-1/TRBV3-2	.	.	TRBJ2-2	CASSRLSGQNTGELFF	TGTGCCAGCAGCCGCTTGTCGGGACAGAACACCGGGGAGCTGTTTTTT
13	TRBV28	.	.	TRBJ1-2	CASRAVSHYGYTF	TGTGCCAGCAGGGCCGTAAGTCACTATGGCTACACCTTC
12	TRBV7-3	.	.	TRBJ2-1	CASSPWGDEQFF	TGTGCCAGCAGCCCTTGGGGGGATGAGCAGTTCTTC
15	TRBV7-2	once	TRBD1	TRBJ2-7	CASSPGTGSFYEQYF	TGTGCCAGCAGCCCCGGGACAGGGAGTTTCTACGAGCAGTACTTC
11	TRBV2	few	.	TRBJ1-1	CASMGQIEAFF	TGTGCCAGCATGGGGCAGATTGAAGCTTTCTTT
15	TRBV3-1/TRBV3-2	.	TRBD2	TRBJ2-7	CASTQWASGGNEQYF	TGTGCCAGCACCCAATGGGCTAGCGGGGGGAACGAGCAGTACTTC
14	TRBV4-1	.	TRBD1	TRBJ1-2	CASSRTDRGLGYTF	TGCGCCAGCAGCCGAACTGACAGGGGGCTTGGCTACACCTTC
14	TRBV6-5	few	.	TRBJ1-5	CASRQTGPGQPQHF	TGTGCCAGCAGACAAACAGGCCCCGGGCAGCCCCAGCATTTT
13	TRBV6-5	.	.	TRBJ1-2	CASSPQTSYGYTF	TGTGCCAGCAGTCCCCAGACAAGCTATGGCTACACCTTC
13	TRBV12-3/TRBV12-4	.	.	TRBJ1-3	CASTIAGGNTIYF	TGTGCCAGCACCATCGCCGGGGGAAACACCATATATTTT
15	TRBV6-1	few	.	TRBJ1-1	CASSVASTGLTEAFF	TGTGCCAGCAGTGTAGCGAGTACGGGGTTGACTGAAGCTTTCTTT
14	TRBV11-2	few	.	TRBJ1-2	CASSWSTANYGYTF	TGTGCCAGCAGCTGGTCGACAGCCAACTATGGCTACACCTTC
14	TRBV7-9	.	.	TRBJ1-2	CASSFEGRPRGYTF	TGTGCCAGCAGCTTTGAGGGCAGGCCGCGGGGCTACACCTTC
17	TRBV3-1/TRBV3-2	.	.	TRBJ1-3	CASSQGRGASSGNTIYF	TGTGCCAGCAGCCAGGGGCGAGGTGCCAGCTCTGGAAACACCATATATTTT
15	TRBV9	.	.	TRBJ1-4	CASSVGGTREEKLFF	TGTGCCAGCAGCGTAGGGGGGACTCGTGAGGAAAAACTGTTTTTT
15	TRBV11-3	few	TRBD1	TRBJ1-2	CASSLPGQIIYGYTF	TGTGCCAGCAGCTTACCGGGACAGATTATCTATGGCTACACCTTC
14	TRBV7-9	.	.	TRBJ1-2	CASSPPGLTGGYTF	TGTGCCAGCAGCCCTCCAGGCCTCACTGGGGGCTACACCTTC
17	TRBV21-1	.	.	TRBJ1-4	CASSGHPAEATNEKLFF	TGTGCCAGCAGCGGCCACCCCGCGGAGGCAACTAATGAAAAACTGTTTTTT
17	TRBV2	.	TRBD2	TRBJ2-5	CASRTPGLAGGQETQYF	TGTGCCAGCAGAACACCGGGACTAGCGGGGGGCCAAGAGACCCAGTACTTC
14	TRBV6-2/TRBV6-3	once	.	TRBJ1-5	CASSRGFRNQPQHF	TGTGCCAGCAGTAGGGGGTTTCGCAATCAGCCCCAGCATTTT
15	TRBV5-6	few	TRBD1	TRBJ1-1	CASSLNRGHGTEAFF	TGTGCCAGCAGCCTAAACAGGGGGCATGGCACTGAAGCTTTCTTT
15	TRBV7-2	.	.	TRBJ1-1	CASSTRQPMNTEAFF	TGTGCCAGCAGCACTCGACAGCCCATGAACACTGAAGCTTTCTTT
15	TRBV27	once	TRBD2	TRBJ2-3	CASSWLAGGTDTQYF	TGTGCCAGCAGTTGGCTAGCGGGGGGCACAGATACGCAGTATTTT
16	TRBV5-1	.	.	TRBJ1-2	CASSSGVWERNYGYTF	TGCGCCAGCAGCTCGGGGGTTTGGGAGAGGAACTATGGCTACACCTTC
15	TRBV6-4	.	TRBD2	TRBJ2-1	CASSDGAGEYNEQFF	TGTGCCAGCAGTGATGGAGCGGGGGAGTACAATGAGCAGTTCTTC
17	TRBV24-1	.	.	TRBJ2-3	CATSETAGADLTDTQYF	TGTGCCACCAGTGAAACGGCGGGGGCAGACCTCACAGATACGCAGTATTTT
17	TRBV11-3	.	TRBD2	TRBJ2-1	CASGGLAGTSSYNEQFF	TGTGCCAGCGGGGGACTAGCGGGGACCAGCTCCTACAATGAGCAGTTCTTC
15	TRBV5-1	.	.	TRBJ2-2	CASSLGGHNTGELFF	TGCGCCAGCAGCTTGGGGGGCCATAACACCGGGGAGCTGTTTTTT
16	TRBV14	once	.	TRBJ2-1	CASSQFPVSSYNEQFF	TGTGCCAGCAGCCAATTCCCGGTAAGCTCCTACAATGAGCAGTTCTTC
15	TRBV6-5	few	.	TRBJ2-1	CASGGGAPDGPEQFF	TGTGCCAGCGGGGGGGGCGCCCCAGACGGTCCTGAGCAGTTCTTC
14	TRBV6-5	once	.	TRBJ1-2	CASSYSSSGSGYTF	TGTGCCAGCAGTTACTCGAGTTCCGGGAGCGGCTACACCTTC
15	TRBV9	.	TRBD2	TRBJ2-7	CASSGEGRDGYEQYF	TGTGCCAGCAGCGGGGAGGGTAGGGATGGCTACGAGCAGTACTTC
14	TRBV28	.	.	TRBJ1-3	CASSLPGAGNTIYF	TGTGCCAGCAGTTTACCGGGAGCAGGAAACACCATATATTTT
14	TRBV2	once	.	TRBJ2-2	CACAWGDNTGELFF	TGTGCCTGTGCGTGGGGGGATAACACCGGGGAGCTGTTTTTT
14	TRBV21-1	once	.	TRBJ1-4	CASSSGPKEEKLFF	TGTGCCAGCAGCTCTGGGCCAAAGGAAGAAAAACTGTTTTTT
10	TRBV20-1	.	.	TRBJ2-3	CSASLDTQYF	TGCAGTGCTTCTTTAGATACGCAGTATTTT
14	TRBV5-6	.	TRBD1	TRBJ2-7	CASSLGTGTYEQYF	TGTGCCAGCAGCTTGGGGACAGGGACCTACGAGCAGTACTTC
16	TRBV10-3	.	TRBD1	TRBJ1-6	CAISEDRDVYNSPLHF	TGTGCCATCAGTGAAGACAGGGACGTCTATAATTCACCCCTCCACTTT